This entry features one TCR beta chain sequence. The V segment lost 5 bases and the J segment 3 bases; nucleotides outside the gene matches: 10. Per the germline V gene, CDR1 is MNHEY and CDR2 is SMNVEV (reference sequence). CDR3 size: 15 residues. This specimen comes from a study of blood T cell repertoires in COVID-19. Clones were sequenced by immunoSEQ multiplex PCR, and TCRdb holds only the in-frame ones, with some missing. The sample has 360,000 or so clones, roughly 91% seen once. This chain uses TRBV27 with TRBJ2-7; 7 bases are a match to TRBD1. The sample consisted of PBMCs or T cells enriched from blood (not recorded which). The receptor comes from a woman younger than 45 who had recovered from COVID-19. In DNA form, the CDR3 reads TGTGCCAGCAGTATTGTGGGGACAGAAGTCTACGAGCAGTACTTC. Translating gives CASSIVGTEVYEQYF.